A selection of T cell receptor beta chains follows, all from one sample in a study of Graves' ophthalmopathy and Graves' hyperthyroidism. Each CDR3 protein gets one entry after TCRdb re-called the multiplex PCR reads with MiXCR. The sample records about 550,000 distinct CDR3 sequences, under 45% being singletons. Sequencing used peripheral blood or thyroid tissue (not recorded which). Source of these receptors: an adult man with Graves' hyperthyroidism. The CDR3 runs from the conserved cysteine through the conserved F or W. A D gene is named only where the DNA matches it firmly. Clone size is given for some rows only: seen once, a few or many times, or a class if the clone is expanded.

>TRBJ2-7|.|.|TRBV20-1
TGCAGTGCGGAAACAGAGAGGGAGCAGTACTTC
CSAETEREQYF
>TRBJ2-7|.|many|TRBV7-8
TGTGCCAGCAGCCACCCTCCCGGACAGACCTACGAGCAGTACTTC
CASSHPPGQTYEQYF
>TRBJ2-5|TRBD1|many|TRBV29-1
TGCAGCGACCGACAGGGGGGAGAGACCCAGTACTTC
CSDRQGGETQYF
>TRBJ1-3|TRBD1|.|TRBV7-9
TGTGCCAGCAGCTTCCGGGACAGTTTAAACACCATATATTTT
CASSFRDSLNTIYF
>TRBJ1-5|TRBD1|many|TRBV6-4
TGTGCCAGCATTAGACTGAGACAGGGGACATCGGGTCAGCCCCAGCATTTT
CASIRLRQGTSGQPQHF
>TRBJ1-4|.|many|TRBV2
TGTGCCAGCAGCCCACCGACAGTCGAAAAACTGTTTTTT
CASSPPTVEKLFF
>TRBJ2-5|TRBD1|.|TRBV20-1
TGCAGTGCTGAAACAGGGGGGGAGACCCAGTACTTC
CSAETGGETQYF
>TRBJ2-7|.|few|TRBV29-1
TGCAGCTGGAAGGTCAGGGAAAAGGAGCAGTACTTC
CSWKVREKEQYF
>TRBJ2-5|.|many|TRBV12-3/TRBV12-4
TGTGCCAGCAGTTCTTACAGGGAGGAGGGAGAGACCCAGTACTTC
CASSSYREEGETQYF
>TRBJ2-2|.|many|TRBV19
TGTGCCAGTAGTAGACGACAAAACACCGGGGAGCTGTTTTTT
CASSRRQNTGELFF
>TRBJ2-7|TRBD2|.|TRBV5-4
TGTGCCAGCAGCCAAGAGGCAACGACTTCTAGCGGGGGGGCCTACGAGCAGTACTTC
CASSQEATTSSGGAYEQYF
>TRBJ1-1|TRBD1|.|TRBV28
TGTGCCAGCAGACAGGGGAGGATAGCTGAAGCTTTCTTT
CASRQGRIAEAFF
>TRBJ1-5|TRBD1|.|TRBV7-8
TGTGCCAGCAGCTTAGCGAGACAGGGAAACAATCAGCCCCAGCATTTT
CASSLARQGNNQPQHF
>TRBJ1-2|.|many|TRBV5-6
TGTGCCAGCAGCTTGGTGTGGGGCAGAGGGGACTATGGCTACACCTTC
CASSLVWGRGDYGYTF
>TRBJ2-5|.|many|TRBV29-1
TGCAGCGTTGAGCAGACTAGGGGGGAGACCCAGTACTTC
CSVEQTRGETQYF
>TRBJ2-7|TRBD1|few|TRBV5-1
TGCGCCAGCAGCTTGGGGACAGGGGCTTCCTACGAGCAGTACTTC
CASSLGTGASYEQYF
>TRBJ2-6|.|.|TRBV7-9
TGTGCCAGCAGCTCCGGACAGGGGGCCAACGTCCTGACTTTC
CASSSGQGANVLTF
>TRBJ1-5|.|many|TRBV10-3
TGTGCCAGCAGGGAGACAGTTTTCCAGCCCCAGCATTTT
CASRETVFQPQHF
>TRBJ2-5|TRBD1|.|TRBV7-6
TGTGCCAGCAGCATACGGACAGGGGGCGCGGGAGAGACCCAGTACTTC
CASSIRTGGAGETQYF
>TRBJ1-3|.|.|TRBV5-1
TGCGCCAGCAGCTTGGACGGTATCTCTGGAAACACCATATATTTT
CASSLDGISGNTIYF
>TRBJ2-5|.|many|TRBV20-1
TGCAGTGCTAGAGATACGGAGACCCAGTACTTC
CSARDTETQYF
>TRBJ2-2|.|.|TRBV10-3
TGTGCCATCAGTGAGTCTATGGGGGAGCTGTTTTTT
CAISESMGELFF
>TRBJ1-6|TRBD1|many|TRBV7-2
TGTGCCAGCAGCCAGGGACAGGGTTTTTCACCCCTCCACTTT
CASSQGQGFSPLHF
>TRBJ2-1|.|few|TRBV5-5
TGTGCCAGCAGCCCCATCGGTGAGCAGTTCTTC
CASSPIGEQFF
>TRBJ1-5|.|many|TRBV7-9
TGTGCCAGCAGCTTTGGCAATAAACAGCCCCAGCATTTT
CASSFGNKQPQHF
>TRBJ1-2|.|.|TRBV9
TGTGCCAGCAGCGTAGCTGTTGGGGATGGCTACACCTTC
CASSVAVGDGYTF
>TRBJ1-4|TRBD1|many|TRBV2
TGTGCCAGCAGTGAAGGGACAGGGCTAGGAAAACTGTTTTTT
CASSEGTGLGKLFF
>TRBJ2-7|.|few|TRBV6-6
TGTGCCAGCAGTTACCCGACTGGACCCTCCTACGAGCAGTACTTC
CASSYPTGPSYEQYF
>TRBJ1-4|.|many|TRBV20-1
TGCAGTGCCAGGACAGTGAATGAAAAACTGTTTTTT
CSARTVNEKLFF
>TRBJ2-7|.|many|TRBV24-1
TGTGCCACCAGTGATCCACACCATCGGCAGGGACAACTCCTTAAGCAGTACTTC
CATSDPHHRQGQLLKQYF
>TRBJ2-5|.|many|TRBV7-2
TGTGCCAGCAGCTCCCACCCAATTAGCTGGGAGACCCAGTACTTC
CASSSHPISWETQYF
>TRBJ2-7|.|few|TRBV30
TGTGCCTGGAGGCAGGGCACCTACGAGCAGTACTTC
CAWRQGTYEQYF
>TRBJ1-1|.|many|TRBV6-5
TGTGCCAGAACTGCTCAACAGGATACCTACACTGAAGCTTTCTTT
CARTAQQDTYTEAFF
>TRBJ2-6|.|.|TRBV6-5
TGTGCCAGCAGTTACGGACAGGGGGCCAACGTCCTGACTTTC
CASSYGQGANVLTF
>TRBJ2-2|.|.|TRBV6-5
TGTGCCAGCAGTTACCGTCGACTGAACACCGGGGAGCTGTTTTTT
CASSYRRLNTGELFF
>TRBJ1-2|TRBD1|.|TRBV29-1
TGCAGCGTTGAAGGTGGGACAGCGAGGACTAGCTATGGCTACACCTTC
CSVEGGTARTSYGYTF
>TRBJ1-2|.|few|TRBV7-8
TGTGCCAGCAGCAGTCCCGCAGGGGACCTTAACTATGGCTACACCTTC
CASSSPAGDLNYGYTF
>TRBJ2-7|.|many|TRBV7-9
TGTGCCAGCAGACAAGCGGATTCCTCCTACGAGCAGTACTTC
CASRQADSSYEQYF
>TRBJ2-7|TRBD1|.|TRBV2
TGTGCCAGCAGGGACAGGGGCGGCGAGCAGTACTTC
CASRDRGGEQYF
>TRBJ2-5|.|many|TRBV27
TGTGCCAGCAGTTCCGTTTCGCGGGAACAAGAGACCCAGTACTTC
CASSSVSREQETQYF
>TRBJ2-7|TRBD2|.|TRBV19
TGTGCCAGTAGCAAAGCCCGAGGACTAGCGGGAGGGACTATGGAGGAGCAGTACTTC
CASSKARGLAGGTMEEQYF
>TRBJ1-2|.|many|TRBV7-8
TGTGCCAGCAGCTCTTCCAGGACCTATGGCTACACCTTC
CASSSSRTYGYTF